This passage covers 22 T cell receptor beta chains from one sample sequenced in a study of CXCR3-negative and CXCR3-positive naive CD8 T cells. Researchers prepared the TRB cDNA libraries using 5' RACE with UMI labels. TCRdb re-called the 5' RACE reads; every CDR3 protein appears as one record, without DNA. The record lists about 50,000 distinct CDR3 sequences, of which the ten most abundant hold around 0.45%. The sequenced sample consisted of naive CXCR3- CD8+ T cells from blood. Stated subset: CD45RO-CCR7+CD27+CD95- naive CD8+ T cells lacking CXCR3 (TNR3-). These TCRs come from a human donor in good health. Some clones in this sample may be carry-over from other donors' samples.

The chain combines TRBV7-9 with TRBJ2-7; checking the TCRdb D call of TRBD2 is not possible without DNA. The CDR3 is made up of 15 amino acids. Germline V gene data show CDR1 as SEHNR and CDR2 as FQNEAQ (reference sequence). CDR3 sequence reads: CASSLELAGGDEQYF.

The gene calls are TRBV9 and TRBJ2-3; TCRdb proposes TRBD2, but this gene call is untestable without DNA. The CDR3 is 16 amino acids. CDR1 and CDR2 from the germline V gene are SGDLS and YYNGEE. The CDR3 loop is CASSVPAGGITDTQYF.

The chain combines TRBV27 with TRBJ1-5; TCRdb's D call of TRBD1 is untestable without DNA. Germline loops: CDR1 MNHEY, CDR2 SMNVEV (reference sequence). This CDR3 spans 14 amino acids. The CDR3 loop reads CASSSGGANQPQHF.

The rearrangement uses TRBV21-1 and TRBJ2-2; checking the TCRdb D call of TRBD2 is not possible without DNA. TRBV21-1 is a pseudogene. This CDR3 contains 17 residues. CDR3 sequence: CASTATSGGANTGELFF.

This chain links TRBV12-3 or TRBV12-4 with TRBJ2-7; TCRdb designates TRBD1, a call that cannot be tested without DNA. The CDR3 totals 15 residues. The CDR3 here is CASRVTGQGGNEQYF.

This CDR3 is CSVEETGTGVGEQYF. J is TRBJ2-7 and V is TRBV29-1; the D gene TCRdb calls, TRBD1, cannot be checked with no DNA. This CDR3 comprises 15 residues. CDR1 SQVTM and CDR2 ANQGSEA come from the germline V gene.

V is TRBV5-1 and J is TRBJ2-7; TCRdb picks TRBD2, but there is no DNA to check that call. Germline CDR1 reads SGHRS; CDR2 reads YFSETQ. This CDR3 has 12 residues. The CDR3 region is CASSLERYEQYF.

This sequence joins TRBV6-5 and TRBJ2-2; with no DNA, the TCRdb D assignment of TRBD2 cannot be verified. The germline V gene encodes CDR1 MNHEY and CDR2 SVGAGI. This CDR3 spans 19 amino acids. The CDR3 sequence is CASTPRGLAGGRDTGELFF.

V usage is TRBV7-9 and J usage is TRBJ2-7; TCRdb designates TRBD1, a call that cannot be tested without DNA. The CDR3 covers 15 residues. CDR1 SEHNR and CDR2 FQNEAQ come from the germline V gene (reference sequence). CDR3 sequence reads: CASSLAATGLIEQYF.

The chain uses TRBV29-1 and TRBJ1-2; TCRdb gives TRBD1 as the D gene, but with no DNA this cannot be confirmed. CDR1 SQVTM and CDR2 ANQGSEA come from the germline V gene. The CDR3 has 12 amino acids. This CDR3 is CSVDAGNYGYTF.

The rearrangement links TRBV2 to TRBJ2-5. Per the germline V gene, CDR1 is SNHLY and CDR2 is FYNNEI. CDR3 length: 12 residues. This CDR3 reads CASMAYGETQYF.

The genes are TRBV29-1 and TRBJ2-5; the D call of TRBD1 rests on TCRdb alone, since no DNA is present to check it. CDR3 length: 12 amino acids. Germline V CDR1 and CDR2: SQVTM, ANQGSEA. The CDR3 reads CSAETGQETQYF.

The genes are TRBV29-1 and TRBJ2-4; checking the TCRdb D call of TRBD2 is not possible without DNA. CDR1 is SQVTM and CDR2 is ANQGSEA in the germline V gene. This CDR3 is 15 amino acids long. CDR3: CSVEDPQRSPNIQYF.

CDR3 loop: CASSLLDSSYEQYF. The rearrangement uses TRBV5-6 and TRBJ2-7. CDR3 length equals 14 residues. Germline CDR1 is SGHDT and CDR2 is YYEEEE.

V usage is TRBV4-1 and J usage is TRBJ1-1; TCRdb selects TRBD1, and the lack of DNA leaves this call unchecked. CDR1 MGHRA and CDR2 YSYEKL come from the germline V gene. This CDR3 contains 14 residues. CDR3 protein: CASSFGQGGTEAFF.

The genes are TRBV5-1 and TRBJ2-6; TCRdb selects TRBD1, and the lack of DNA leaves this call unchecked. The germline CDR1 and CDR2 sequences are SGHRS and YFSETQ. The length of the CDR3 is 17 residues. The CDR3 sequence is CASSARTGRSGANVLTF.

V and J are TRBV7-9 and TRBJ1-3; TCRdb designates TRBD1, a call that cannot be tested without DNA. This CDR3 has 16 residues. Germline V gene data show CDR1 as SEHNR and CDR2 as FQNEAQ (reference sequence). This CDR3 is CASSGTDIDSGNTIYF.

The rearrangement uses TRBV6-2 or TRBV6-3 and TRBJ1-1. This CDR3 has 14 amino acids. Germline CDR1 and CDR2: MNHEY and SVGEGT. This CDR3 reads CASSRPSLNTEAFF.

The chain uses TRBV5-1 and TRBJ1-1. The CDR3 extends over 14 amino acids. The germline CDR1 and CDR2 sequences are SGHRS and YFSETQ. The chain's CDR3 is CASSSPGGPTEAFF. The full variable domain, with the rest looked up from reference TRBV5-1 and TRBJ1-1, is KAGVTQTPRYLIKTRGQQVTLSCSPISGHRSVSWYQQTPGQGLQFLFEYFSETQRNKGNFPGRFSGRQFSNSRSEMNVSTLELGDSALYLCASSSPGGPTEAFFGQGTRLTVV.

The chain has TRBV28 and TRBJ2-5; TCRdb designates TRBD1, a call that cannot be tested without DNA. Germline V gene lookup returns CDR1 MDHEN and CDR2 SYDVKM. The CDR3 runs 16 residues. The CDR3 reads CASSFEGSAGGETQYF.

J is TRBJ2-3 and V is TRBV10-3; the TRBD2 assignment by TCRdb is unverifiable without DNA. The CDR3 is made up of 14 amino acids. Germline V gene lookup returns CDR1 ENHRY and CDR2 SYGVKD. The CDR3 protein is CATLSGASTDTQYF.

CDR3 amino acids: CASRLVTGSSYEQYF. The J gene is TRBJ2-7, the V gene TRBV27. This CDR3 is built from 15 residues. The germline V gene has CDR1 MNHEY and CDR2 SMNVEV (reference sequence).